The present entry profiles one T cell receptor (beta chain) with its context. This CDR3 region has 13 residues. Germline CDR1 and CDR2: MNHNS and SASEGT. Trimming pared 11 bases from V and 6 bases from J, leaving 17 bases between. Sorted subsets were amplified in replicate PCRs using approximately 0.2 ug DNA, 32,000 or so T cell genomes. The data were produced by immunoSEQ multiplex PCR, yet TCRdb's version contains in-frame clones alone and is incomplete. The sample lists under 1,100,000 clones; 60% to 80% were seen once. This sample is drawn from a study of shared clonotypes between healthy human individuals. There were only Caucasian adults among the donors, and all lived in Nashville, Tennessee.

This chain joins TRBV6-1 and TRBJ2-1; D call uncertain. The sequencing input was memory CD4+ T cells sorted from blood. Subset of the sample: CD45RA-negative fraction. This receptor was obtained from a man aged 18 to 35 in good health. The chain's CDR3 is CAVGPTPRNEQFF. The CDR3 region has the DNA TGTGCCGTGGGTCCTACACCCCGCAATGAGCAGTTCTTC.